Shown below are 26 T cell receptor beta chains from a single sample sequenced in a study of T-cell reconstitution after alpha-beta-depleted transplantation in children. Unique molecular identifiers tagged the TCRbeta library. TCRdb ran MiXCR on the PCR reads and lists one entry per CDR3 protein. Here the sample spans 90,000 to 100,000 distinct CDR3 sequences, 9% to 15% being singletons. The sample consisted of PBMCs from the stem cell graft donor, taken from the stem cell graft. The receptors derive from a human donor who donated a stem cell graft to a child with inherited bone marrow failure.

The table lists this clonotype with many counts. The chain's CDR3 is CASSYGHSGTYEQYF. CDR3 nucleotides: TGCGCCAGCAGCTACGGACATTCCGGTACCTACGAGCAGTACTTC. V and J are TRBV5-1 and TRBJ2-7; possibly TRBD1 for D (5 bases). The CDR3 sequence is 15 residues long. Between the trimmed V and J ends, which lost 3 bases and 2 bases, there was a span of 15 bases. The germline V gene has CDR1 SGHRS and CDR2 YFSETQ.

This clonotype was recorded many times. V gene TRBV4-2 combines with J gene TRBJ2-7, with D perhaps TRBD1 (6 bases). Germline V lookup: CDR1 LGHNA, CDR2 YNFKEQ. This CDR3 spans 15 amino acids. Trimming shortened V by 0 bases and J by 0 bases, and 9 bases separated the two germline ends. CDR3 residues: CASSQEADSSYEQYF. CDR3 DNA sequence: TGTGCCAGCAGCCAAGAAGCGGACAGCTCCTACGAGCAGTACTTC.

A few counts support this clonotype. This chain uses TRBV6-2 or TRBV6-3 with TRBJ1-2; 7 bases fit TRBD1. In germline, CDR1 is MNHEY, CDR2 SVGEGT. The CDR3 is 13 amino acids. The trim removed 6 bases at V and 3 bases at J, leaving 4 bases unmatched. CDR3 residues: CASRPGQDYGYTF. CDR3 coding DNA: TGTGCCAGCAGGCCCGGACAGGACTATGGCTACACCTTC.

Ten or more counts support this clonotype. The J gene is TRBJ2-1, the V gene TRBV5-1, with no clear D. V gave up 0 bases and J gave up 5 bases, with 6 bases separating them. The CDR3 covers 13 residues. Germline CDR1 reads SGHRS; CDR2 reads YFSETQ. The CDR3 DNA sequence: TGCGCCAGCAGCTTGGACGGTAACAATGAGCAGTTCTTC. Protein product: CASSLDGNNEQFF.

This clonotype was found a few times. The chain uses TRBV5-1 and TRBJ2-5; TRBD1 matches 9 bases. Germline values: CDR1 SGHRS, CDR2 YFSETQ. V was clipped by 2 bases and J by 5 bases; unmatched bases: 10. The CDR3 sequence is 16 residues long. The CDR3 region has the DNA TGCGCCAGCAGCTTTGTCCTACAGGGGGCTTTCGAGACCCAGTACTTC. This codes for CASSFVLQGAFETQYF. The full variable domain, with the rest looked up from reference TRBV5-1 and TRBJ2-5, is KAGVTQTPRYLIKTRGQQVTLSCSPISGHRSVSWYQQTPGQGLQFLFEYFSETQRNKGNFPGRFSGRQFSNSRSEMNVSTLELGDSALYLCASSFVLQGAFETQYFGPGTRLLVL.

This clonotype has a count of ten or more. The V call is TRBV29-1, the J call TRBJ1-1, with D possibly being TRBD1 (5 bases). Germline V lookup: CDR1 SQVTM, CDR2 ANQGSEA. CDR3 length equals 10 residues. Trimming removed 7 bases at V and 7 bases at J, with 10 bases between. This CDR3 reads CSAVRGEAFF. For the CDR3, the DNA is TGCAGCGCTGTGAGGGGTGAAGCTTTCTTT. The complete variable domain, with remaining parts taken from reference TRBV29-1 and TRBJ1-1, reads SAVISQKPSRDICQRGTSLTIQCQVDSQVTMMFWYRQQPGQSLTLIATANQGSEATYESGFVIDKFPISRPNLTFSTLTVSNMSPEDSSIYLCSAVRGEAFFGQGTRLTVV.

This clonotype was counted at least ten times. The rearrangement joins TRBV7-2 to TRBJ1-4; perhaps TRBD1 as D (5 bases). This CDR3 is 13 amino acids long. The ends were cut back, 6 bases at V and 7 bases at J, with 12 bases in the middle. Germline V gene sequence: CDR1 SGHTA, CDR2 FQGNSA. DNA for the CDR3: TGTGCCAGCAGTCTCTCAGGGAGTGAAAAACTGTTTTTT. Translated, it gives CASSLSGSEKLFF.

Ten or more counts support this clonotype. This chain uses TRBV28 with TRBJ1-5; the D is unclear. The V end lost 3 bases, the J end lost 0 bases, and 9 bases lay between the germline ends. There are 15 residues in the CDR3. Germline values: CDR1 MDHEN, CDR2 SYDVKM. Here the CDR3 DNA reads TGTGCCAGCAGTTTGACTGACTCTAGCAATCAGCCCCAGCATTTT. Protein: CASSLTDSSNQPQHF.

Many counts were recorded for this clonotype. V and J are TRBV5-1 and TRBJ1-2; D gene uncertain. CDR1 is SGHRS, CDR2 YFSETQ, per germline. The CDR3 has 13 residues. V lost 0 bases and J 7 bases, leaving 10 bases between the germline ends. CDR3 sequence (DNA): TGCGCCAGCAGCTTGGGCGGACCTGGTGGCTACACCTTC. Protein sequence: CASSLGGPGGYTF.

This clonotype was seen many times. J is TRBJ2-2 and V is TRBV27; D is undetermined. CDR3 length equals 14 residues. From germline, CDR1 is MNHEY and CDR2 SMNVEV (reference sequence). Trimming removed 2 bases from V and 1 base from J, with 5 bases in between. DNA for the CDR3: TGTGCCAGCAGTTTAAACGGGAACACCGGGGAGCTGTTTTTT. The encoded protein is CASSLNGNTGELFF.

This clonotype was recorded many times. The chain uses TRBV7-9 and TRBJ1-4; D ambiguous. The V gene lost 4 bases and the J gene lost 1 base, with 10 bases spanning the gap. CDR1 and CDR2 from the germline V gene are SEHNR and FQNEAQ (reference sequence). The CDR3 sequence is 15 residues long. The CDR3 nucleotides read TGTGCCAGCAGCTCAGGAGTGGGAACTAATGAAAAACTGTTTTTT. It codes for CASSSGVGTNEKLFF.

This clonotype was counted at least ten times. The J gene is TRBJ1-1, the V gene TRBV27; D might be TRBD1 (6 bases). The CDR3 loop spans 16 amino acids. Trimming shortened V by 4 bases and J by 3 bases, and 18 bases separated the two germline ends. CDR1 and CDR2 (germline): MNHEY, SMNVEV (reference sequence). The CDR3 nucleotides read TGTGCCAGCAGTTCTACACGTACAGGGTTGTACACTGAAGCTTTCTTT. This codes for CASSSTRTGLYTEAFF.

This clonotype was recorded at least ten times. V usage is TRBV7-9 and J usage is TRBJ1-6; D not resolved. The V gene lost 5 bases and the J gene lost 8 bases, with 13 bases spanning the gap. CDR1 SEHNR and CDR2 FQNEAQ come from the germline V gene (reference sequence). The CDR3 totals 14 residues. This chain's CDR3 is CASSPSGLDSPLHF. CDR3 coding DNA: TGTGCCAGCAGCCCCTCGGGCCTTGATTCACCCCTCCACTTT.

This clonotype came up many times. J is TRBJ1-2 and V is TRBV20-1; no clear D. The V gene lost 3 bases and the J gene lost 1 base, with 6 bases spanning the gap. This CDR3 is 12 amino acids long. Germline lookup yields CDR1 DFQATT and CDR2 SNEGSKA (reference sequence). DNA of the CDR3: TGCAGTGCTAGTCCGGTTAACTATGGCTACACCTTC. Encoded protein: CSASPVNYGYTF.

The V gene is TRBV18, the J gene TRBJ2-2; D might be TRBD1 (6 bases). V lost 2 bases, J lost 1 base, and 11 bases lay in between. The CDR3 totals 16 residues. Germline V gives CDR1 KGHSH, CDR2 LQKENI. The DNA for the CDR3 is TGTGCCAGCTCACCAATACCGGGACAGAACACCGGGGAGCTGTTTTTT. The encoded protein is CASSPIPGQNTGELFF.

In this sample, this clonotype turned up many times. The rearrangement joins TRBV6-2 or TRBV6-3 to TRBJ1-4; D is unclear. Trimming took 4 bases from V and 3 from J, leaving 15 bases between them. CDR3 length equals 16 residues. Germline V lookup: CDR1 MNHEY, CDR2 SVGEGT. In nucleotides, the CDR3 is TGTGCCAGCAGTTGGGCCTCCAGACGTCCTAATGAAAAACTGTTTTTT. Translation gives CASSWASRRPNEKLFF.

In this sample, this clonotype turned up many times. V gene TRBV20-1 combines with J gene TRBJ2-3, with 8 bases aligning to TRBD1. Germline values: CDR1 DFQATT, CDR2 SNEGSKA (reference sequence). V lost 5 bases and J lost 3; bases outside the gene matches: 7. The CDR3 length is 14 residues. The CDR3 nucleotides are TGCAGTGCTGGAAGGACAGGGCTGACAGATACGCAGTATTTT. It yields the protein CSAGRTGLTDTQYF.

This clonotype was detected many times. This chain connects TRBV7-8 to TRBJ1-3; 7 bases are shared with TRBD1. CDR1 is SGHVS, CDR2 FQNEAQ, per germline. The CDR3 is made up of 14 amino acids. V was clipped by 5 bases and J by 6 bases; unmatched bases: 7. CDR3 sequence (DNA): TGTGCCAGCAGCCTCCTTACAGGGGAAAACACCATATATTTT. Translation gives CASSLLTGENTIYF. Full variable domain (rest looked up from reference TRBV7-8 and TRBJ1-3): GAGVSQSPRYKVAKRGQDVALRCDPISGHVSLFWYQQALGQGPEFLTYFQNEAQLDKSGLPSDRFFAERPEGSVSTLKIQRTQQEDSAVYLCASSLLTGENTIYFGEGSWLTVV.

This clonotype appeared many times. The chain carries TRBV12-3 or TRBV12-4 and TRBJ2-2, with 9 bases matching TRBD2. CDR3 size: 16 residues. With 1 base clipped from V and 7 bases from J, the junction kept 7 bases outside the gene matches. CDR3 residues: CASSLGASGMSGELFF. DNA of the CDR3: TGTGCCAGCAGTTTAGGCGCTAGCGGGATGAGCGGGGAGCTGTTTTTT.

The chain uses TRBV7-9 and TRBJ1-4; D gene ambiguous. Germline lookup yields CDR1 SEHNR and CDR2 FQNEAQ (reference sequence). The CDR3 covers 14 residues. V lost 6 bases and J lost 0, with 8 bases in between. The DNA for the CDR3 is TGTGCCAGCAGTCCACGACCAACTAATGAAAAACTGTTTTTT. Amino acids: CASSPRPTNEKLFF.

This sequence joins TRBV20-1 and TRBJ1-4; 10 nucleotides align to TRBD1. Looked up from germline, CDR1 is DFQATT and CDR2 is SNEGSKA (reference sequence). The CDR3 length is 14 residues. V was clipped by 6 bases and J by 8 bases; unmatched bases: 9. CDR3 loop: CSASGTGVSEKLFF. The CDR3 nucleotides read TGCAGTGCGTCCGGGACAGGGGTTAGCGAAAAACTGTTTTTT.

The sample holds a few counts of this clonotype. The chain carries TRBV7-8 and TRBJ2-6, with D uncertain. This CDR3 comprises 14 residues. Germline CDR1 and CDR2: SGHVS and FQNEAQ. The V end lost 5 bases, the J end lost 0 bases, and 5 bases lay between the germline ends. The CDR3: CASSPDSGANVLTF. DNA of the CDR3: TGTGCCAGCAGCCCAGACTCTGGGGCCAACGTCCTGACTTTC.

This clonotype was counted many times. The chain joins TRBV28 to TRBJ1-1, with no clear D. In germline, CDR1 is MDHEN, CDR2 SYDVKM. The length of the CDR3 is 16 residues. V lost 7 bases to trimming and J lost 0 bases, with 18 bases between them. CDR3 region: CASKEGGEAMNTEAFF. CDR3 nucleotide sequence: TGTGCCAGCAAGGAAGGCGGGGAGGCTATGAACACTGAAGCTTTCTTT.

This clonotype was counted a single time. CDR3 DNA: TGCAGCGTTGAAGGACAGGGGCTGAACATTCAGTACTTC. This gives the protein CSVEGQGLNIQYF. The chain carries TRBV29-1 and TRBJ2-4, with TRBD1 identical over 8 bases. Germline V CDR1 and CDR2: SQVTM, ANQGSEA. This CDR3 contains 13 residues. J lost 7 bases, V lost 1 base, and 3 bases had no gene match.

This clonotype was counted many times. The chain carries TRBV7-8 and TRBJ1-5; weak D call: TRBD1 (6 bases). The CDR3 has 16 residues. V lost 3 bases to trimming and J lost 0 bases, with 12 bases between them. Germline CDR1 and CDR2: SGHVS and FQNEAQ. CDR3 sequence reads: CASSLDRLNSNQPQHF. CDR3 coding DNA: TGTGCCAGCAGCTTGGACAGATTGAATAGCAATCAGCCCCAGCATTTT.

This clonotype came up many times. The rearrangement uses TRBV7-3 and TRBJ2-7, with TRBD2 identical over 9 bases. The V and J ends lost 2 bases and 1 base, in that order; junction bases with no gene match: 3. Germline lookup yields CDR1 SGHTA and CDR2 FQGTGA. The CDR3 is 15 residues long. This CDR3 reads CASSLLAGVSYEQYF. CDR3 sequence (DNA): TGTGCCAGCAGCTTATTAGCGGGAGTTTCCTACGAGCAGTACTTC.